A selection of T cell receptor beta chains follows, all from one sample in a study of beta chain features in type 1 diabetes. Data came from immunoSEQ multiplex PCR; TCRdb stores just in-frame clones and leaves some out. The sample has hundreds of thousands of clones, 11% to 15% seen once. The specimen sequenced was naive CD4+ T cells from blood. The receptors originated from a man younger than 35 with type 1 diabetes. Both conserved end residues are part of each CDR3. D genes are given only for firm matches. Expanded clones get a size class; other rows say once, few or many, or leave the size out.

v_call: TRBV27
clone_size: few
j_call: TRBJ2-7
d_call: TRBD2
cdr3_aa: CASSLSPGLAAYEQYF
cdr3_nt: TGTGCCAGCAGTTTATCCCCGGGACTAGCGGCCTACGAGCAGTACTTC

v_call: TRBV20-1
clone_size: few
j_call: TRBJ1-6
d_call: -
cdr3_aa: CSARGNSPLHF
cdr3_nt: TGCAGTGCTAGGGGGAATTCACCCCTCCACTTT

v_call: TRBV30
clone_size: few
j_call: TRBJ1-5
d_call: -
cdr3_aa: CAWSEIGNQPQHF
cdr3_nt: TGTGCCTGGAGTGAAATTGGCAATCAGCCCCAGCATTTT

v_call: TRBV5-1
clone_size: few
j_call: TRBJ2-3
d_call: -
cdr3_aa: CASSLRGDTQYF
cdr3_nt: TGCGCCAGCAGCTTGAGGGGAGATACGCAGTATTTT

v_call: TRBV2
clone_size: few
j_call: TRBJ2-7
d_call: TRBD1
cdr3_aa: CASTGQGRDEQYF
cdr3_nt: TGTGCCAGCACCGGACAGGGCCGGGACGAGCAGTACTTC

v_call: TRBV29-1
clone_size: -
j_call: TRBJ2-5
d_call: TRBD2
cdr3_aa: CSGLAGGPKETQYF
cdr3_nt: TGCAGCGGACTAGCGGGAGGGCCGAAAGAGACCCAGTACTTC

v_call: TRBV7-3
clone_size: -
j_call: TRBJ2-7
d_call: -
cdr3_aa: CASSGDNSYEQYF
cdr3_nt: TGTGCCAGCAGTGGGGACAACTCCTACGAGCAGTACTTC

v_call: TRBV4-1
clone_size: few
j_call: TRBJ2-5
d_call: -
cdr3_aa: CASSQDEGFPEQETQYF
cdr3_nt: TGCGCCAGCAGCCAAGATGAAGGTTTCCCGGAACAAGAGACCCAGTACTTC

v_call: TRBV30
clone_size: few
j_call: TRBJ1-4
d_call: -
cdr3_aa: CAWSLREKLFF
cdr3_nt: TGTGCCTGGAGCCTGAGAGAAAAACTGTTTTTT

v_call: TRBV7-8
clone_size: -
j_call: TRBJ1-5
d_call: -
cdr3_aa: CASSLGTSNQPQHF
cdr3_nt: TGTGCCAGCAGCTTAGGGACTAGCAATCAGCCCCAGCATTTT

v_call: TRBV7-2
clone_size: few
j_call: TRBJ2-3
d_call: -
cdr3_aa: CASSFGPIMDTQYF
cdr3_nt: TGTGCCAGCAGCTTTGGCCCGATTATGGATACGCAGTATTTT

v_call: TRBV4-1
clone_size: few
j_call: TRBJ1-2
d_call: TRBD1
cdr3_aa: CASSQGTGQNYGYTF
cdr3_nt: TGCGCCAGCAGCCAAGGTACGGGACAGAACTATGGCTACACCTTC

v_call: TRBV6-5
clone_size: -
j_call: TRBJ2-3
d_call: TRBD1
cdr3_aa: CASSYQTGVGDTQYF
cdr3_nt: TGTGCCAGCAGTTACCAGACAGGGGTGGGAGATACGCAGTATTTT

v_call: TRBV5-1
clone_size: few
j_call: TRBJ1-4
d_call: TRBD1
cdr3_aa: CASSPGPTGTAHEKLFF
cdr3_nt: TGCGCCAGCAGCCCCGGGCCTACAGGGACAGCTCACGAAAAACTGTTTTTT

v_call: TRBV7-2
clone_size: few
j_call: TRBJ2-7
d_call: -
cdr3_aa: CASSLERLYYEQYF
cdr3_nt: TGTGCCAGCAGCTTAGAGAGACTCTACTACGAGCAGTACTTC

v_call: TRBV30
clone_size: few
j_call: TRBJ2-3
d_call: -
cdr3_aa: CAWSPGFDTQYF
cdr3_nt: TGTGCCTGGAGTCCGGGATTTGATACGCAGTATTTT

v_call: TRBV28
clone_size: few
j_call: TRBJ2-5
d_call: TRBD1
cdr3_aa: CASSLSGQIQYF
cdr3_nt: TGTGCCAGCAGTTTATCGGGACAGATCCAATACTTC

v_call: TRBV29-1
clone_size: -
j_call: TRBJ2-7
d_call: -
cdr3_aa: CSVGGKDGTYEQYF
cdr3_nt: TGCAGCGTTGGTGGGAAAGACGGGACCTACGAGCAGTACTTC

v_call: TRBV7-2
clone_size: few
j_call: TRBJ2-7
d_call: TRBD2
cdr3_aa: CASSPEAGGTYEQYF
cdr3_nt: TGTGCCAGCAGCCCCGAGGCGGGGGGGACCTACGAGCAGTACTTC

v_call: TRBV19
clone_size: -
j_call: TRBJ1-2
d_call: -
cdr3_aa: CASRTGFRGYTF
cdr3_nt: TGTGCCAGTAGAACCGGATTTCGTGGCTACACCTTC

v_call: TRBV7-3
clone_size: few
j_call: TRBJ2-2
d_call: -
cdr3_aa: CASSWDVTGELFF
cdr3_nt: TGTGCCAGCAGCTGGGACGTAACCGGGGAGCTGTTTTTT

v_call: TRBV30
clone_size: -
j_call: TRBJ1-5
d_call: TRBD1
cdr3_aa: CAWSGGQGAQPQHF
cdr3_nt: TGTGCCTGGAGTGGAGGACAGGGGGCACAGCCCCAGCATTTT

v_call: TRBV5-4
clone_size: -
j_call: TRBJ1-1
d_call: -
cdr3_aa: CASSPGGDVNTEAFF
cdr3_nt: TGTGCCAGCAGCCCCGGGGGGGACGTGAACACTGAAGCTTTCTTT

v_call: TRBV4-3
clone_size: few
j_call: TRBJ1-3
d_call: TRBD1
cdr3_aa: CASSLITDRAGNTIYF
cdr3_nt: TGCGCCAGCAGCCTAATCACCGACAGGGCTGGAAACACCATATATTTT

v_call: TRBV5-4
clone_size: -
j_call: TRBJ2-5
d_call: -
cdr3_aa: CASSSKGGLGETQYF
cdr3_nt: TGTGCCAGCAGCTCGAAGGGGGGCCTGGGAGAGACCCAGTACTTC

v_call: TRBV10-3
clone_size: few
j_call: TRBJ2-2
d_call: -
cdr3_aa: CAISEQRRDTGELFF
cdr3_nt: TGTGCCATCAGTGAGCAGAGACGGGACACCGGGGAGCTGTTTTTT

v_call: TRBV25-1
clone_size: -
j_call: TRBJ2-3
d_call: -
cdr3_aa: CASVAGGTDTQYF
cdr3_nt: TGTGCCAGCGTTGCAGGGGGCACAGATACGCAGTATTTT

v_call: TRBV30
clone_size: -
j_call: TRBJ2-1
d_call: -
cdr3_aa: CACGRYNEQFF
cdr3_nt: TGTGCCTGCGGACGGTACAATGAGCAGTTCTTC

v_call: TRBV2
clone_size: -
j_call: TRBJ2-2
d_call: -
cdr3_aa: CASSTNGNTGELFF
cdr3_nt: TGTGCCAGCAGTACCAACGGGAACACCGGGGAGCTGTTTTTT

v_call: TRBV11-1
clone_size: -
j_call: TRBJ2-7
d_call: -
cdr3_aa: CASSSNYEQYF
cdr3_nt: TGTGCCAGCAGCTCTAATTACGAGCAGTACTTC

v_call: TRBV4-2
clone_size: -
j_call: TRBJ2-1
d_call: TRBD2
cdr3_aa: CASSQSGSSYNEQFF
cdr3_nt: TGTGCCAGCAGCCAAAGCGGGAGCTCCTACAATGAGCAGTTCTTC

v_call: TRBV6-5
clone_size: few
j_call: TRBJ2-5
d_call: -
cdr3_aa: CASRAPQETQYF
cdr3_nt: TGTGCCAGCAGGGCACCTCAAGAGACCCAGTACTTC

v_call: TRBV2
clone_size: -
j_call: TRBJ1-5
d_call: TRBD1
cdr3_aa: CASNGEGAPQHF
cdr3_nt: TGTGCCAGCAATGGGGAGGGGGCTCCCCAGCATTTT

v_call: TRBV28
clone_size: -
j_call: TRBJ2-7
d_call: -
cdr3_aa: CASTLRSDYYEQYF
cdr3_nt: TGTGCCAGCACCCTTAGGTCAGACTACTACGAGCAGTACTTC

v_call: TRBV30
clone_size: -
j_call: TRBJ1-2
d_call: -
cdr3_aa: CAWSPKPGAGYGYTF
cdr3_nt: TGTGCCTGGAGTCCAAAGCCGGGGGCTGGCTATGGCTACACCTTC

v_call: TRBV6-5
clone_size: few
j_call: TRBJ2-1
d_call: -
cdr3_aa: CASSYSTGPRGNEQFF
cdr3_nt: TGTGCCAGCAGTTATTCAACGGGGCCCCGGGGCAATGAGCAGTTCTTC

v_call: TRBV7-9
clone_size: -
j_call: TRBJ1-1
d_call: -
cdr3_aa: CASSSYQRRLNTEAFF
cdr3_nt: TGTGCCAGCAGCTCGTACCAACGGAGACTGAACACTGAAGCTTTCTTT

v_call: TRBV30
clone_size: -
j_call: TRBJ2-1
d_call: TRBD2
cdr3_aa: CAWSLGLAGGNEQFF
cdr3_nt: TGTGCCTGGAGTCTCGGACTAGCGGGAGGCAATGAGCAGTTCTTC

v_call: TRBV21-1
clone_size: -
j_call: TRBJ2-5
d_call: -
cdr3_aa: CASSRDRKKETQYF
cdr3_nt: TGTGCCAGCAGCAGGGACAGGAAGAAAGAGACCCAGTACTTC

v_call: TRBV7-2
clone_size: -
j_call: TRBJ1-6
d_call: TRBD1
cdr3_aa: CASSLLGQGNSPLHF
cdr3_nt: TGTGCCAGCAGCTTACTGGGACAGGGGAATTCACCCCTCCACTTT

v_call: TRBV6-4
clone_size: -
j_call: TRBJ2-3
d_call: -
cdr3_aa: CASSSMSSGTDTQYF
cdr3_nt: TGTGCCAGCAGTTCTATGTCCTCTGGCACAGATACGCAGTATTTT